Sequencing of this T cell receptor beta chain was carried out in a study of blood T cell repertoires in COVID-19 (dated by TCRdb to 2020 to 2021). Turning to the overall study: Samples from collaborators originated in the United States, Italy and Spain and spanned both the acute and convalescent phases of COVID-19. The repertoires were released in a freely available public database intended as a resource for research on the immune response to SARS-CoV-2. The material from the prospective study consisted of cDNA or gDNA derived from T cells, B-cell-depleted T cells, or PBMCs. Samples were obtained from the ongoing ImmuneRACE study (first 160 participants) and from over a thousand subjects provided by 6 global collaborators. Sample metadata almost always included a de-identified subject ID, COVID-19 status, age in years and sex. Deeply sampled blood TCRbeta repertoires from subjects exposed to, actively infected with, or recovered from COVID-19 were included in the dataset. Where available, HLA class I and class II types were taken from metadata supplied by the sample provider and were not determined by assay-based typing.

Germline trimming: 7 bases from V, 2 bases from J; junction bases outside gene matches: 21. From its cysteine to its phenylalanine, the CDR3 spans 20 amino acids. This entry keeps only the CDR3 DNA: 60 bases, framed from base 1. As encoded in the germline V gene, CDR1 is SQVTM while CDR2 is ANQGSEA. In regard to this clone: What this receptor recognizes is not known. No base quality values were provided; no much bigger clone lies one nucleotide off.

Enrolling through a virtual design, the prospective study's participants ranged in age from roughly 18 to 95 years and lived across about two dozen United States geographic areas. Cohort assignment in the prospective study relied on participant-reported clinical history from a screening survey and a study questionnaire. For ImmuneRACE Cohort 3, a participant was defined as recovered based on two consecutive negative NP/OP PCR tests, clearance by a healthcare professional, or resolution of symptoms. Each participant in the prospective study had whole blood, serum and a nasopharyngeal or oropharyngeal swab collected by mobile phlebotomists. Additional blood draws and questionnaires over an approximately 2-month period could optionally be provided by prospective study participants. Before DNA extraction, blood samples from the prospective study were shipped at room temperature or frozen. What the authors observed across the whole study: Clinical and demographic metadata were provided uncurated, with the amount varying by source and participant.

TCRbeta CDR3 regions were amplified from genomic DNA using the immunoSEQ Assay, a bias-controlled multiplex PCR. As for the original processing: The number of nucleated cells in each sample was estimated from the amplification of reference gene primers within the assay. To quantify the absolute abundance of each unique TCRbeta CDR3 rearrangement, sequence reads were collapsed and filtered. Productive Simpson clonality was computed per sample as the square root of Simpson's diversity index over productive rearrangements. TCRdb carries this immuneACCESS record with in-frame sequences only. Its versions omit some clonotypes, under half of them owing to an unresolved V gene in the studies checked, with the rest unexplained. V, J and clone size derive from that table, while D and trimming were established from the DNA sequence. Within this sample are fewer than 300,000 clones, with approximately 83% of them counted one time only. Clones ranked in the top ten supply roughly 4% of the sample.

The source is a woman in her twenties or thirties who had recovered from COVID-19. The rearrangement joined TRBV29-1 to TRBJ2-1; 12 middle bases align to TRBD1. The sequenced sample consisted of PBMCs or T cells enriched from blood (not recorded which). CDR3 region: CSAGGRDRGRNKGTYNEQFF. The sequenced DNA is TGCAGCGCTGGGGGCCGGGACAGGGGGCGCAACAAGGGTACCTACAATGAGCAGTTCTTC.